Listed below are T cell receptor beta chains from one sample, sequenced in a study of T cell responses to AZD1222 COVID-19 vaccine. The repertoire was sequenced with immunoSEQ multiplex PCR; TCRdb's copy has only in-frame clones and lacks some. The data hold 140,000 to 150,000 clones, with 90% to 95% observed a single time. The material sequenced was peripheral blood, taken on day 0 of AZD1222 vaccination. Receptors were obtained from an adult in good health. Each CDR3 is given with its conserved first and last residue. D genes are given only for firm matches. Clone size, where shown, is once, few, many, or a class for clones that have expanded.

D gene: NA; J gene: TRBJ2-1; V gene: TRBV5-4; clone size: NA; CDR3 DNA: TGTGCCAGCAGCTTGGGACAGAGCAATGAGCAGTTCTTC; CDR3 protein: CASSLGQSNEQFF
D gene: NA; J gene: TRBJ1-5; V gene: TRBV28; clone size: NA; CDR3 DNA: TGTGCCAGCAGTTTTGGGGGGGTCGGGAATCAGCCCCAGCATTTT; CDR3 protein: CASSFGGVGNQPQHF
D gene: TRBD1; J gene: TRBJ1-2; V gene: TRBV29-1; clone size: NA; CDR3 DNA: TGCAGCGTTGGTGGGGACAGGGGGCGCGACTATGGCTACACCTTC; CDR3 protein: CSVGGDRGRDYGYTF
D gene: TRBD1; J gene: TRBJ1-1; V gene: TRBV24-1; clone size: NA; CDR3 DNA: TGTGCCACCAGTGATTTACTGACAGGGGGTTCGCGAGGGGACACTGAAGCTTTCTTT; CDR3 protein: CATSDLLTGGSRGDTEAFF
D gene: NA; J gene: TRBJ1-5; V gene: TRBV16; clone size: NA; CDR3 DNA: TGTGCCAGCAGCTTGGGCGGCCCCAGCAATCAGCCCCAGCATTTT; CDR3 protein: CASSLGGPSNQPQHF
D gene: NA; J gene: TRBJ2-3; V gene: TRBV2; clone size: few; CDR3 DNA: TGTGCCAGCAGTGAAAGGGGCGGGGATACGCAGTATTTT; CDR3 protein: CASSERGGDTQYF
D gene: TRBD1; J gene: TRBJ2-7; V gene: TRBV27; clone size: once; CDR3 DNA: TGTGCCAGCAGTACCAACAGGGGGCTTTCCTACGAGCAGTACTTC; CDR3 protein: CASSTNRGLSYEQYF
D gene: TRBD2; J gene: TRBJ2-2; V gene: TRBV5-6; clone size: NA; CDR3 DNA: TGTGCCAGCAGCTCTCGTCGGGGTAGCGGGAGTTTGAACACCGGGGAGCTGTTTTTT; CDR3 protein: CASSSRRGSGSLNTGELFF
D gene: TRBD1; J gene: TRBJ2-5; V gene: TRBV27; clone size: NA; CDR3 DNA: TGTGCCAGCAGTCGCAAATATGGGGACAGGGAAGAGACCCAGTACTTC; CDR3 protein: CASSRKYGDREETQYF
D gene: NA; J gene: TRBJ2-3; V gene: TRBV27; clone size: NA; CDR3 DNA: TGTGCCAGCAGTTTTGGCCAATACACAGATACGCAGTATTTT; CDR3 protein: CASSFGQYTDTQYF
D gene: NA; J gene: TRBJ2-7; V gene: TRBV29-1; clone size: NA; CDR3 DNA: TGCAGCGGCCGGGAGCCGAGCTCCTACGAGCAGTACTTC; CDR3 protein: CSGREPSSYEQYF
D gene: NA; J gene: TRBJ2-2; V gene: TRBV10-2; clone size: NA; CDR3 DNA: TGCGCCAGCAGTGAAAGAAGGGAGGGGGCCGGGGAGCTGTTTTTT; CDR3 protein: CASSERREGAGELFF
D gene: TRBD1; J gene: TRBJ1-2; V gene: TRBV5-4; clone size: NA; CDR3 DNA: TGTGCCAGCAGCCCCCTGACAGGGGACTATGGCTACACCTTC; CDR3 protein: CASSPLTGDYGYTF
D gene: NA; J gene: TRBJ2-3; V gene: TRBV5-4; clone size: NA; CDR3 DNA: TGTGCCAGCAGCTTGCAGGGGGGGGGCGATACGCAGTATTTT; CDR3 protein: CASSLQGGGDTQYF
D gene: TRBD1; J gene: TRBJ2-2; V gene: TRBV25-1; clone size: NA; CDR3 DNA: TGTGCCAGCCAGGGGGCCGGCACCGGGGAGCTGTTTTTT; CDR3 protein: CASQGAGTGELFF
D gene: NA; J gene: TRBJ1-1; V gene: TRBV19; clone size: NA; CDR3 DNA: TGTGCCAGTAGTATCGATGAGGGTGGGGCCACTGAAGCTTTCTTT; CDR3 protein: CASSIDEGGATEAFF
D gene: TRBD2; J gene: TRBJ2-5; V gene: TRBV7-6; clone size: NA; CDR3 DNA: TGTGCCAGCAGCTTAGGCGGGGGGCTCCAAGAGACCCAGTACTTC; CDR3 protein: CASSLGGGLQETQYF
D gene: NA; J gene: TRBJ1-2; V gene: TRBV3-1/TRBV3-2; clone size: NA; CDR3 DNA: TGTGCCAGCAGCCAAGATCGGAGGAGGGCCCACGACTATGGCTACACCTTC; CDR3 protein: CASSQDRRRAHDYGYTF
D gene: NA; J gene: TRBJ1-6; V gene: TRBV30; clone size: NA; CDR3 DNA: TGTGCCTGGAGCCAGGCCTATAATTCACCCCTCCACTTT; CDR3 protein: CAWSQAYNSPLHF
D gene: NA; J gene: TRBJ1-5; V gene: TRBV27; clone size: once; CDR3 DNA: TGTGCCAGCAGTTTGGGGGGCGGCAATCAGCCCCAGCATTTT; CDR3 protein: CASSLGGGNQPQHF
D gene: TRBD1; J gene: TRBJ1-6; V gene: TRBV25-1; clone size: NA; CDR3 DNA: TGTGCCAGCAGTGGTAACAGGGGGCACTCACCCCTCCACTTT; CDR3 protein: CASSGNRGHSPLHF
D gene: NA; J gene: TRBJ2-7; V gene: TRBV10-3; clone size: NA; CDR3 DNA: TGTGCCATCAGTAACCCGACCACCTACAACTCCTACGAGCAGTACTTC; CDR3 protein: CAISNPTTYNSYEQYF
D gene: NA; J gene: TRBJ1-2; V gene: TRBV3-1/TRBV3-2; clone size: NA; CDR3 DNA: TGTGCCAGCAGCCAAGATGAGCAATCCTCCTATGGCTACACCTTC; CDR3 protein: CASSQDEQSSYGYTF
D gene: NA; J gene: TRBJ1-1; V gene: TRBV29-1; clone size: NA; CDR3 DNA: TGCAGCGTTGCGGCCAGGGTGGACACTGAAGCTTTCTTT; CDR3 protein: CSVAARVDTEAFF
D gene: NA; J gene: TRBJ1-4; V gene: TRBV5-6; clone size: NA; CDR3 DNA: TGTGCCAGCAGCAGAGATGTAGGTGAAAAACTGTTTTTT; CDR3 protein: CASSRDVGEKLFF
D gene: NA; J gene: TRBJ1-1; V gene: TRBV6-6; clone size: few; CDR3 DNA: TGTGCCAGCAGTTACCGCAGGGATGAAGCTTTCTTT; CDR3 protein: CASSYRRDEAFF
D gene: TRBD1; J gene: TRBJ2-3; V gene: TRBV19; clone size: once; CDR3 DNA: TGTGCCAGTAGTATAGGAGACAGGGGTTATACAGATACGCAGTATTTT; CDR3 protein: CASSIGDRGYTDTQYF
D gene: NA; J gene: TRBJ1-4; V gene: TRBV7-2; clone size: NA; CDR3 DNA: TGTGCCAGCAGCCCGGGACCTAATGAAAAACTGTTTTTT; CDR3 protein: CASSPGPNEKLFF